Following are 15 T cell receptor beta chains from one sample sequenced in a study of T cell changes during pregnancy in multiple sclerosis. Using immunoSEQ multiplex PCR, the repertoire was profiled, and TCRdb retains in-frame clones only, with some absent. The sample gives approximately 130,000 clones, 80% to 95% of which show up once; roughly 6.2% is in the top ten. The sequencing here drew on peripheral blood, taken before pregnancy. These receptor sequences come from a female donor with multiple sclerosis, enrolled in a pregnancy study.

This chain links TRBV10-3 with TRBJ1-2, with 7 bases aligning to TRBD1. The CDR3 covers 14 residues. CDR1 and CDR2 from the germline V gene are ENHRY and SYGVKD. With V trimmed by 4 bases and J by 6 bases, 8 bases remained unmatched. CDR3 DNA sequence: TGTGCCATCAGTGGCTCGGGACAGTTGAATGGCTACACCTTC. Its protein is CAISGSGQLNGYTF.

The chain has TRBV7-6 and TRBJ2-1; 9 bases agree with TRBD2. The germline gives CDR1 SGHVS, CDR2 FNYEAQ. Losses at the gene ends were 5 bases for V and 8 bases for J; bases not matched to a gene: 10. This CDR3 has 15 residues. DNA of the CDR3: TGTGCCAGCAGCGCCGGACTAGCGCTGCGGGATGAGCAGTTCTTC. Translation: CASSAGLALRDEQFF. Full variable domain (outside the CDR3, taken from reference TRBV7-6 and TRBJ2-1): GAGVSQSPRYKVTKRGQDVALRCDPISGHVSLYWYRQALGQGPEFLTYFNYEAQQDKSGLPNDRFSAERPEGSISTLTIQRTEQRDSAMYRCASSAGLALRDEQFFGPGTRLTVL.

V gene TRBV18 combines with J gene TRBJ1-1; TRBD1 matches at 11 bases. The junction had 6 bases not matched to a gene; V was cut back by 6 bases and J by 6 bases. This CDR3 spans 14 amino acids. Germline values: CDR1 KGHSH, CDR2 LQKENI. The CDR3 spells CASSAGTGGAEAFF. Written as DNA, the CDR3 is TGTGCCAGCTCGGCCGGGACAGGGGGGGCTGAAGCTTTCTTT.

This clone was recorded only once. This chain uses TRBV7-6 with TRBJ2-2; D uncertain. This CDR3 has 14 residues. V was trimmed by 1 base and J by 7 bases, leaving 10 bases between them. Germline CDR1 reads SGHVS; CDR2 reads FNYEAQ. The CDR3 DNA reads TGTGCCAGCAGCTTAGGGTTGGTGAGCGGGGAGCTGTTTTTT. It yields the protein CASSLGLVSGELFF.

The gene calls are TRBV7-3 and TRBJ2-3, with D perhaps TRBD2 (7 bases). The V and J ends lost 7 bases and 2 bases respectively, with 16 bases between them. Looked up from germline, CDR1 is SGHTA and CDR2 is FQGTGA. The CDR3 consists of 15 residues. Written as DNA, the CDR3 is TGTGCCAGCAAAACGAGGGGGGGAACCACAGATACGCAGTATTTT. It is translated as CASKTRGGTTDTQYF.

The chain combines TRBV6-6 with TRBJ2-7, with 10 positions matching TRBD1. V lost 5 bases and J lost 6; bases outside the gene matches: 4. The CDR3 is 13 amino acids. The germline CDR1 and CDR2 sequences are MNHNY and SVGAGI (reference sequence). The CDR3 here is CASSDRGPGEQYF. The CDR3 nucleotides are TGTGCCAGCAGTGACAGGGGGCCTGGCGAGCAGTACTTC.

The chain employs TRBV5-6 and TRBJ2-6; 12 bases are a match to TRBD2. The CDR3 is 19 amino acids. Trimming at V came to 3 bases and at J to 0 bases, leaving 7 bases not matched to a gene. CDR1 and CDR2 from the germline V gene are SGHDT and YYEEEE. The CDR3 sequence: CASSYWTSGDSSGANVLTF. The DNA for the CDR3 is TGTGCCAGCAGCTACTGGACTAGCGGGGACAGCTCTGGGGCCAACGTCCTGACTTTC.

A single count supports this clone. The J gene is TRBJ1-3, the V gene TRBV28; D call uncertain. Germline values: CDR1 MDHEN, CDR2 SYDVKM. The CDR3 extends over 13 amino acids. The V and J ends lost 4 bases and 4 bases respectively, with 8 bases between them. The CDR3 DNA sequence: TGTGCCAGCAGTTCAGACTTAGGAAACACCATATATTTT. This translates into CASSSDLGNTIYF.

This chain connects TRBV9 to TRBJ1-2, with D possibly matching TRBD1 (6 bases). The germline V gene encodes CDR1 SGDLS and CDR2 YYNGEE. Trimming cost V 0 bases and J 5 bases, with 23 bases left between them. The CDR3 contains 18 residues. The CDR3 nucleotides read TGTGCCAGCAGCGTAGGGGTTGACAGGAGCTTGTCGGATTATGGCTACACCTTC. Protein sequence: CASSVGVDRSLSDYGYTF.

V usage is TRBV7-9 and J usage is TRBJ2-1; tentative D call: TRBD1 (5 bases). The CDR3 length is 14 residues. Trimming removed 2 bases at V and 11 bases at J, with 16 bases between. Germline CDR1 SEHNR, CDR2 FQNEAQ (reference sequence). CDR3 DNA sequence: TGTGCCAGCAGCTTACTCGTCCAGGGAAGTAAGCAGTTCTTC. Translation gives CASSLLVQGSKQFF.

The J gene is TRBJ2-6, the V gene TRBV5-4; a weak D match, TRBD1 (6 bases). CDR1 is SGHNT, CDR2 YYREEE, per germline (reference sequence). The CDR3 consists of 15 residues. V was trimmed by 3 bases and J by 0 bases, leaving 7 bases between them. DNA of the CDR3: TGTGCCAGCAGCTGGACAGCCTCTGGGGCCAACGTCCTGACTTTC. Translating it yields CASSWTASGANVLTF.

The chain employs TRBV5-4 and TRBJ2-5, with D possibly matching TRBD2 (6 bases). Trimming pared 2 bases from V and 1 base from J, leaving 12 bases between. The CDR3 runs 15 residues. Germline CDR1 SGHNT, CDR2 YYREEE (reference sequence). The CDR3 nucleotides read TGTGCCAGCAGCTTTATGGGAGGAGCCCAAGAGACCCAGTACTTC. Amino acids: CASSFMGGAQETQYF.

V usage is TRBV28 and J usage is TRBJ2-2, with TRBD2 matching over 11 bases. Germline CDR1 is MDHEN and CDR2 is SYDVKM. The CDR3 has 17 residues. J gave up 5 bases and V 2 bases, and 7 bases lay outside the gene matches. The CDR3 sequence is CASSLRSSGRFTGELFF. The DNA for the CDR3 is TGTGCCAGCAGTTTACGCTCTAGCGGGAGGTTTACCGGGGAGCTGTTTTTT.

This clone has only one observation. V gene TRBV11-2 combines with J gene TRBJ1-3; D ambiguous. The germline CDR1 and CDR2 sequences are SGHAT and FQNNGV. V lost 7 bases, J lost 9 bases, and 16 bases lay in between. The CDR3 length is 13 residues. The CDR3 reads CASTTSRRGTIYF. Here the CDR3 DNA reads TGTGCCAGCACCACCTCCCGGAGAGGCACCATATATTTT.

The chain links TRBV6-4 to TRBJ2-3, with 13 bases that match TRBD2. CDR1 is MRHNA and CDR2 is SNTAGT in the germline V gene. V shed 4 bases, J shed 3 bases, and the junction held 4 bases outside the gene matches. CDR3 length: 16 amino acids. This CDR3 reads CASSGLAGGGTDTQYF. The CDR3 DNA follows: TGTGCCAGCAGTGGACTAGCGGGGGGTGGTACAGATACGCAGTATTTT.